The 2 T cell receptor beta chains presented below share a single source sample, sequenced in a study of T cell repertoires in ileal Crohn's disease. Measured with immunoSEQ multiplex PCR; TCRdb has only the in-frame clones, and not every one. This table has 15,000 or so clones, around 88% appearing once. The sequenced material came from ileal tissue. These receptors were obtained from an adult with Crohn's disease.

This chain joins TRBV6-1 and TRBJ1-1, with TRBD1 matching over 7 bases. J lost 0 bases, V lost 3 bases, and 7 bases had no gene match. This CDR3 has 16 residues. From germline, CDR1 is MNHNS and CDR2 SASEGT. Here the CDR3 reads CASSDWTGGLNTEAFF. In nucleotides, the CDR3 is TGTGCCAGCAGTGACTGGACAGGAGGACTGAACACTGAAGCTTTCTTT.

The chain couples TRBV11-2 to TRBJ1-2; D perhaps matches TRBD1 (5 bases). The germline CDR1 and CDR2 sequences are SGHAT and FQNNGV. The CDR3 extends over 18 amino acids. Trimming removed 0 bases from V and 3 bases from J, with 20 bases in between. In DNA form, the CDR3 reads TGTGCCAGCAGCTTAGATCGCGGCAGGGTCGTCGGCGACTATGGCTACACCTTC. Translating it yields CASSLDRGRVVGDYGYTF.